One and the same sample provided the 21 T cell receptor beta chains below, sequenced in a study of T cell responses to AZD1222 COVID-19 vaccine. This table comes from immunoSEQ multiplex PCR, and its TCRdb copy is limited to in-frame clones, with some not included. The table shows 120,000 to 150,000 clones, with 75% to 95% occurring only once. Sequencing used peripheral blood, obtained on day 0 of AZD1222 vaccination. These receptors were obtained from an adult in good health.

The V and J genes are TRBV5-1 and TRBJ2-7; 11 positions agree with TRBD2. This CDR3 comprises 15 residues. The germline gives CDR1 SGHRS, CDR2 YFSETQ. The V segment lost 3 bases and the J segment 3 bases; nucleotides outside the gene matches: 5. CDR3 bases: TGCGCCAGCAGCTGGGGACTAGCGGAAGACTACGAGCAGTACTTC. It yields the protein CASSWGLAEDYEQYF. Based on the CDR3 plus reference TRBV5-1 and TRBJ2-7, the full variable domain is KAGVTQTPRYLIKTRGQQVTLSCSPISGHRSVSWYQQTPGQGLQFLFEYFSETQRNKGNFPGRFSGRQFSNSRSEMNVSTLELGDSALYLCASSWGLAEDYEQYFGPGTRLTVT.

The CDR3 coding sequence is TGTGCCAGCAGTTCAGTAGCGGGGGCCTACGAGCAGTACTTC. This encodes CASSSVAGAYEQYF. The chain carries TRBV27 and TRBJ2-7, with TRBD2 matching 9 bases. CDR1 is MNHEY, CDR2 SMNVEV, per germline (reference sequence). This CDR3 contains 14 residues. The J segment lost 2 bases and the V segment lost 4 bases, leaving 3 bases of the junction unmatched.

The chain has TRBV3-1 (or the pseudogene TRBV3-2) and TRBJ1-2; no clear D gene. This CDR3 region has 14 residues. Germline values: CDR1 LGHDT, CDR2 YNNKEL (reference sequence). Trimming pared 7 bases from V and 0 bases from J, leaving 12 bases between. The CDR3 reads CASNTAPANYGYTF. CDR3 nucleotides: TGTGCCAGCAACACAGCTCCAGCTAACTATGGCTACACCTTC.

V and J are TRBV5-1 and TRBJ1-4; the D gene is possibly TRBD1 (5 bases). Germline lookup yields CDR1 SGHRS and CDR2 YFSETQ. V dropped 0 bases and J dropped 7 bases, with 13 bases sitting between them. The CDR3 is made up of 15 amino acids. In nucleotides, the CDR3 is TGCGCCAGCAGCTTGGTCGGGGGGTCGAGTGAAAAACTGTTTTTT. Translated: CASSLVGGSSEKLFF.

The CDR3 region has the DNA TGCGCCAGCAGCGTGGACAGGGGTTTTGGAAACACCATATATTTT. It translates to CASSVDRGFGNTIYF. The chain is built from TRBV5-1 and TRBJ1-3; TRBD1 agrees at 9 bases. This CDR3 has 15 residues. Germline V gene sequence: CDR1 SGHRS, CDR2 YFSETQ. Unmatched junction bases numbered 5, after V lost 4 bases and J lost 3 bases.

This rearrangement joins TRBV11-3 to TRBJ2-1; a possible D gene is TRBD1 (7 bases). The CDR3 loop spans 13 amino acids. CDR1 is SGHNT, CDR2 YENEEA, per germline. Trimming shortened V by 3 bases and J by 7 bases, and 10 bases separated the two germline ends. The CDR3: CASSFSGGNEQFF. Here the CDR3 DNA reads TGTGCCAGCAGCTTTTCAGGGGGGAATGAGCAGTTCTTC. Drawing the rest from reference TRBV11-3 and TRBJ2-1, the complete variable domain is EAGVVQSPRYKIIEKKQPVAFWCNPISGHNTLYWYLQNLGQGPELLIRYENEEAVDDSQLPKDRFSAERLKGVDSTLKIQPAELGDSAVYLCASSFSGGNEQFFGPGTRLTVL.

The chain is built from TRBV27 and TRBJ2-5; D gene ambiguous. There are 9 residues in the CDR3. Per germline, CDR1 MNHEY and CDR2 SMNVEV (reference sequence). V lost 8 bases, J lost 5 bases, and 3 bases lay in between. In nucleotides, the CDR3 is TGTGCCAGCGGGGAGACCCAGTACTTC. Residues: CASGETQYF.

The chain combines TRBV28 with TRBJ1-4, with 8 bases lining up with TRBD1. Per the germline V gene, CDR1 is MDHEN and CDR2 is SYDVKM. The length of the CDR3 is 16 residues. The V gene end was trimmed by 6 bases and the J gene end by 6 bases; junction bases not matched to a gene: 12. The CDR3 bases are TGTGCCAGCAGCCGCCCTCCAGGGGGCTGGGATGAAAAACTGTTTTTT. As protein: CASSRPPGGWDEKLFF.

This clone has a single count. The genes are TRBV27 and TRBJ1-6, with D unclear. The V end lost 7 bases, the J end lost 4 bases, and 11 bases lay between the germline ends. The CDR3 sequence is 14 residues long. The germline V gene encodes CDR1 MNHEY and CDR2 SMNVEV (reference sequence). CDR3 coding DNA: TGTGCCAGCAACGAGGCAGCTTATAATTCACCCCTCCACTTT. Translation gives CASNEAAYNSPLHF.

This clone occurred once. The rearrangement uses TRBV7-8 and TRBJ1-6; perhaps TRBD1 as D (5 bases). Germline-derived CDR1 and CDR2 are SGHVS and FQNEAQ. The CDR3 runs 16 residues. V shed 5 bases and J shed 8 bases, with 19 bases lying between them. CDR3 nucleotide sequence: TGTGCCAGCAGCCAACGGGACCGCCGGATGTATTCACCCCTCCACTTT. The encoded protein is CASSQRDRRMYSPLHF.

V is TRBV7-3 and J is TRBJ2-7; TRBD2 aligns across 9 bases. Germline CDR1 and CDR2: SGHTA and FQGTGA. The J segment lost 2 bases and the V segment lost 1 base, leaving 6 bases of the junction unmatched. The CDR3 is 16 amino acids. The DNA of the CDR3 is TGTGCCAGCAGCTTAAGTACTAGCGGGTCTACCTACGAGCAGTACTTC. Amino acid sequence: CASSLSTSGSTYEQYF.

V gene TRBV28 combines with J gene TRBJ1-5; TRBD1 might be the D (5 bases). Germline V gene data show CDR1 as MDHEN and CDR2 as SYDVKM. The CDR3 has 14 amino acids. The germline V and J ends were trimmed by 4 bases and 4 bases, with 11 bases remaining between them. The CDR3 coding sequence is TGTGCCAGCAGTTCTTACAAGGGGAATCAGCCCCAGCATTTT. This encodes CASSSYKGNQPQHF. The variable domain in full, completed from reference TRBV28 and TRBJ1-5, reads DVKVTQSSRYLVKRTGEKVFLECVQDMDHENMFWYRQDPGLGLRLIYFSYDVKMKEKGDIPEGYSVSREKKERFSLILESASTNQTSMYLCASSSYKGNQPQHFGDGTRLSIL.

The V call is TRBV11-2, the J call TRBJ1-3, with TRBD1 as a possible D gene (6 bases). The germline V and J ends were trimmed by 2 bases and 6 bases, with 8 bases remaining between them. The germline gives CDR1 SGHAT, CDR2 FQNNGV. This CDR3 is 13 amino acids long. Here the CDR3 DNA reads TGTGCCAGCAGCTTATTGGGGGCAAACACCATATATTTT. Translated, it gives CASSLLGANTIYF.

The genes are TRBV6-5 and TRBJ2-7; possibly TRBD1 or TRBD2 for D (6 bases each). Between the trimmed V and J ends, which lost 7 bases and 7 bases, there was a span of 17 bases. The germline V gene has CDR1 MNHEY and CDR2 SVGAGI. This CDR3 contains 13 residues. CDR3 region: CASKQQGRGEQYF. In nucleotides, the CDR3 is TGTGCCAGCAAGCAACAGGGTCGGGGGGAGCAGTACTTC.

The chain is built from TRBV28 and TRBJ2-1, with unresolved D. The CDR3 sequence is 15 residues long. Germline CDR1 MDHEN, CDR2 SYDVKM. V lost 6 bases and J lost 4, with 16 bases in between. The CDR3 DNA follows: TGTGCCAGCAGCTCCCTTCGTTCGAGGTACAATGAGCAGTTCTTC. This gives the protein CASSSLRSRYNEQFF.

The rearrangement joins TRBV28 to TRBJ2-3; D remains unclear. CDR3 size: 15 residues. Germline CDR1 reads MDHEN; CDR2 reads SYDVKM. The V end was cut by 3 bases, the J end by 0 bases, with 10 bases between. CDR3 protein: CASSFAPGSTDTQYF. The CDR3 bases are TGTGCCAGCAGTTTCGCGCCAGGTAGCACAGATACGCAGTATTTT. Together with reference TRBV28 and TRBJ2-3, the CDR3 gives the full variable domain: DVKVTQSSRYLVKRTGEKVFLECVQDMDHENMFWYRQDPGLGLRLIYFSYDVKMKEKGDIPEGYSVSREKKERFSLILESASTNQTSMYLCASSFAPGSTDTQYFGPGTRLTVL.

This clone was detected a few times. This chain joins TRBV27 and TRBJ1-5; D not resolved. This CDR3 spans 15 amino acids. Trimming stripped 3 bases from V and 0 bases from J, with 9 bases between. Germline V CDR1 and CDR2: MNHEY, SMNVEV (reference sequence). The DNA for the CDR3 is TGTGCCAGCAGTTTTAAGTCAAATAGCAATCAGCCCCAGCATTTT. This sequence encodes CASSFKSNSNQPQHF.

The V call is TRBV6-6, the J call TRBJ1-2; D uncertain. Per germline, CDR1 MNHNY and CDR2 SVGAGI (reference sequence). Trimming left V 4 bases short and J 8 bases short, with 17 bases between. The CDR3 is 14 residues long. CDR3 amino acids: CASSSDWRARGYTF. As DNA, the CDR3 is TGTGCCAGCAGTTCGGACTGGAGGGCCCGGGGCTACACCTTC.

V gene TRBV7-2 combines with J gene TRBJ2-7; D is tentatively TRBD1 or TRBD2 (5 bases each). Germline V gene data show CDR1 as SGHTA and CDR2 as FQGNSA. Between the trimmed V and J ends, which lost 4 bases and 0 bases, there was a span of 13 bases. The CDR3 extends over 15 amino acids. The CDR3 DNA reads as TGTGCCAGCAGCTACCGGGACGTCCTCTCCTACGAGCAGTACTTC. Amino acid sequence: CASSYRDVLSYEQYF. The full variable domain, its missing parts supplied by reference TRBV7-2 and TRBJ2-7, is GAGVSQSPSNKVTEKGKDVELRCDPISGHTALYWYRQSLGQGLEFLIYFQGNSAPDKSGLPSDRFSAERTGGSVSTLTIQRTQQEDSAVYLCASSYRDVLSYEQYFGPGTRLTVT.

The chain uses TRBV15 and TRBJ2-2; 9 bases match TRBD2. There are 17 residues in the CDR3. Germline assignment: CDR1 LNHNV and CDR2 YYDKDF (reference sequence). The J segment lost 2 bases and the V segment lost 0 bases, leaving 4 bases of the junction unmatched. The CDR3 protein is CATSRDMLAGNTGELFF. In nucleotides, the CDR3 is TGTGCCACCAGCAGAGATATGCTAGCGGGAAACACCGGGGAGCTGTTTTTT.

V usage is TRBV20-1 and J usage is TRBJ2-1; tentatively, D is TRBD1 or TRBD2 (5 bases each). The germline V and J ends were trimmed by 3 bases and 4 bases, with 13 bases remaining between them. The CDR3 totals 14 residues. Looked up from germline, CDR1 is DFQATT and CDR2 is SNEGSKA (reference sequence). CDR3 in DNA: TGCAGTGCTAGTAAGTCGGGGCGGTACAATGAGCAGTTCTTC. Its translation: CSASKSGRYNEQFF.